The entry below describes one T cell receptor beta chain. This specimen belongs to a study of blood T cell repertoires in COVID-19. On the study more broadly: T cells, B-cell-depleted T cells, or PBMCs supplied cDNA or gDNA.

Seattle-derived patients entered the study during active infection and were followed longitudinally. V gave up 5 bases and J gave up 5 bases; unmatched junction bases: 9. Germline CDR1 and CDR2: MNHEY and SMNVEV (reference sequence). This CDR3 contains 16 residues. In the authors' methods: Amplification with reference gene primers provided the estimates of nucleated cell counts. Here immunoSEQ multiplex PCR was the method, and the copy in TCRdb shows in-frame clones only, minus some. V, J and clone size derive from that table, while D and trimming were established from the DNA sequence. The repertoire holds tens of thousands of clones, with around 90% as singletons.

This clonotype originated in a man aged 60 to 75 with COVID-19, enrolled during active disease. This chain uses TRBV27 with TRBJ2-1, with 10 nucleotides matching TRBD2. Material for sequencing was peripheral blood. Written as DNA, the CDR3 is TGTGCCAGCAGTACTCCGGGACTAGCGCGTGACAATGAGCAGTTCTTC. It codes for CASSTPGLARDNEQFF.